This T cell receptor (beta chain) was identified during a study of T cells in Graves' hyperthyroidism and ophthalmopathy. Trimming removed 5 bases from V and 2 bases from J, with 12 bases in between. Germline loops: CDR1 DFQATT, CDR2 SNEGSKA (reference sequence). This CDR3 is 13 amino acids long. RNA transcripts provided the source from which TCR beta CDR3 regions were amplified. A first-round RT-PCR of the TCR CDR3 used the HTBI primer set. TCRdb re-called the multiplex PCR reads with MiXCR, one entry per CDR3 protein. The sample has roughly 500,000 distinct CDR3 sequences, under 60% seen once; the top ten hold under 20%.

This clonotype was sampled from an adult woman with Graves' disease, either hyperthyroidism or ophthalmopathy (not recorded which). The chain uses TRBV20-1 and TRBJ1-1; tentative D call: TRBD1 (5 bases). Sample: peripheral blood or thyroid tissue (not recorded which). The CDR3 nucleotides are TGCAGTGCTCCTGGGGCTTTTAACACTGAAGCTTTCTTT. Residues: CSAPGAFNTEAFF.